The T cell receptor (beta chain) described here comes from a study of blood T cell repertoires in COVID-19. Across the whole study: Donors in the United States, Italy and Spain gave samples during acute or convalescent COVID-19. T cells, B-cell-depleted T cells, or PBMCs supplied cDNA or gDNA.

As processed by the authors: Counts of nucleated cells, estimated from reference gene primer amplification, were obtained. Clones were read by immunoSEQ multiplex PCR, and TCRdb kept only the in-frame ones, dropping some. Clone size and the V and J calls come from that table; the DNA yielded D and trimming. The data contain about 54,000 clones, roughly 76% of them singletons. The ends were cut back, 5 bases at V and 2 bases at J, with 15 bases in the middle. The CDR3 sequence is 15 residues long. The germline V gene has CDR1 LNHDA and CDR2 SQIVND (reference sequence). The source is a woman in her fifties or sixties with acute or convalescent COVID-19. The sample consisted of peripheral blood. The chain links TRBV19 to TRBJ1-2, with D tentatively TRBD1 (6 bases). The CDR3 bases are TGTGCCAGTAGTTGGGGGGGCCGCTCAAACTATGGCTACACCTTC. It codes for CASSWGGRSNYGYTF.